These 9 T cell receptor beta chains came from one sample sequenced in a study of cytomegalovirus exposure and HLA in healthy donors. Some clones are missing from TCRdb's copy, which holds only in-frame ones; the method was immunoSEQ multiplex PCR. The data hold 140,000 or so clones, with roughly nine tenths observed a single time. Sequencing was carried out using PBMCs. The receptors originated from a man between 18 and 29 years old in good health and CMV-seronegative.

This chain joins TRBV10-1 and TRBJ1-1; D is perhaps TRBD1 (5 bases). CDR3 length: 13 amino acids. The germline CDR1 and CDR2 sequences are WNHNN and SYGVQD (reference sequence). The V gene lost 6 bases and the J gene lost 0 bases, with 8 bases spanning the gap. Written as DNA, the CDR3 is TGCGCCAGCAGACCAGGGATGAACACTGAAGCTTTCTTT. The encoded protein is CASRPGMNTEAFF.

This chain joins TRBV25-1 and TRBJ2-3, with 7 nucleotides matching TRBD2. This CDR3 is 14 amino acids long. In germline, CDR1 is MGHDK, CDR2 SYGVNS. V shed 6 bases, J shed 3 bases, and the junction held 6 bases outside the gene matches. The CDR3 DNA reads TGTGCCAGCAGGCCCTTCGGGGGGACAGATACGCAGTATTTT. Translation gives CASRPFGGTDTQYF.

The rearrangement links TRBV29-1 to TRBJ1-4; unclear D gene. This CDR3 contains 14 residues. V lost 0 bases, J lost 3 bases, and 8 bases lay in between. Germline-derived CDR1 and CDR2 are SQVTM and ANQGSEA. As DNA, the CDR3 is TGCAGCGTTGAAGATTGGGCTTCTAATGAAAAACTGTTTTTT. Encoded protein: CSVEDWASNEKLFF.

The rearrangement links TRBV6-5 to TRBJ2-5; 7 bases are shared with TRBD2. There are 14 residues in the CDR3. Germline V lookup: CDR1 MNHEY, CDR2 SVGAGI. Trimming removed 2 bases from V and 2 bases from J; junction bases left unmatched: 2. CDR3 nucleotides: TGTGCCAGCAGTTACCTGGGACTACAAGAGACCCAGTACTTC. This sequence encodes CASSYLGLQETQYF.

The V gene is TRBV10-3, the J gene TRBJ1-1; 11 bases map to TRBD1. Germline loops: CDR1 ENHRY, CDR2 SYGVKD. J lost 3 bases, V lost 7 bases, and 4 bases had no gene match. The CDR3 extends over 14 amino acids. CDR3 region: CAIKGQGADTEAFF. In DNA, the CDR3 is TGTGCCATCAAAGGACAGGGGGCGGACACTGAAGCTTTCTTT.

The chain employs TRBV5-6 and TRBJ2-1, with 7 bases that match TRBD2. The CDR3 is made up of 15 amino acids. The germline CDR1 and CDR2 sequences are SGHDT and YYEEEE. Germline trimming cut 0 bases from V and 4 bases from J; bases unmatched to any gene: 4. CDR3 in amino acids: CASSLGLAAYNEQFF. The DNA of the CDR3 is TGTGCCAGCAGCTTGGGACTAGCAGCGTACAATGAGCAGTTCTTC.

This clone was observed a few times. The rearrangement joins TRBV6-1 to TRBJ2-1, with 8 bases fitting TRBD2. Germline lookup yields CDR1 MNHNS and CDR2 SASEGT. This CDR3 contains 16 residues. With 3 bases clipped from V and 9 bases from J, the junction kept 13 bases outside the gene matches. In DNA form, the CDR3 reads TGTGCCAGCAGTGATAAAGCGGGGGACGGCGGGGGTGAGCAGTTCTTC. Its translation: CASSDKAGDGGGEQFF.

The V gene is TRBV28, the J gene TRBJ1-5; TRBD1 matches at 9 bases. Looked up from germline, CDR1 is MDHEN and CDR2 is SYDVKM. J lost 4 bases, V lost 4 bases, and 8 bases had no gene match. This CDR3 region has 16 residues. In nucleotides, the CDR3 is TGTGCCAGCAGTTCCACAGGACAGGGGAAGAATCAGCCCCAGCATTTT. This gives the protein CASSSTGQGKNQPQHF.

The chain employs TRBV19 and TRBJ1-1; D not certain. The CDR3 loop spans 13 amino acids. CDR1 and CDR2 (germline): LNHDA, SQIVND (reference sequence). V was cut by 7 bases and J by 4 bases, with 13 bases left in between. The CDR3 is CASTPRDTTEAFF. In DNA, the CDR3 is TGTGCCAGTACCCCCCGAGACACCACTGAAGCTTTCTTT.